The clone carrying this T cell receptor (beta chain) was found a few times. No antigen is known for it. A second PCR, run for about 6 to 11 cycles, used a sample-barcoded 5' primer plus a J-beta primer mix. The study obtained at least 3 million CDR3-containing paired-end reads from every sample. TCRdb used MiXCR to reprocess the 5' RACE reads, holding one entry per CDR3 protein. The sample holds roughly 2 million distinct CDR3 sequences, roughly 50% seen once. The data are from a study of blood T cells in healthy people across ages. Findings of the study overall: Long-lived donors exceeded aged donors in naive CD4+ cells and diversity. Expanded clonotype changes were possibly confounded by unknown donor CMV status. The recorded TCR beta diversity per million T cells decreased in a roughly linear manner with age.

Sequencing was performed on blood. This receptor was identified in a woman between 40 and 50 years old in good health.

The CDR3 bases are TGCAGCGGCGGGACAGGGGACTACGAGCAGTACTTC. It codes for CSGGTGDYEQYF. The chain has TRBV29-1 and TRBJ2-7; 10 positions match TRBD1. The CDR3 has 12 residues. V trimming: 7 bases; J trimming: 3 bases; junction bases outside the gene matches: 3. Germline assignment: CDR1 SQVTM and CDR2 ANQGSEA.